One and the same sample provided the 2 T cell receptor beta chains below, sequenced in a study of cytomegalovirus exposure and HLA in healthy donors. A multiplex PCR was run with 60 Vbeta primers and 13 Jbeta primers. Data came from immunoSEQ multiplex PCR; TCRdb stores just in-frame clones and leaves some out. The sample consists of 100,000 or so clones, 70% to 75% of them appearing once. Sequencing was done on a sample of PBMCs. The receptors here all came from a man aged 40-49 years in good health and CMV-seronegative.

The CDR3 nucleotides are TGTGCCAGCAGCTTAGCGTGGCGGGGGGGCGGACACAATGAGCAGTTCTTC. Translated: CASSLAWRGGGHNEQFF. This rearrangement joins TRBV7-6 to TRBJ2-1, with 9 bases matching TRBD2. J gave up 5 bases and V 0 bases, and 8 bases lay outside the gene matches. Germline V gene sequence: CDR1 SGHVS, CDR2 FNYEAQ. The length of the CDR3 is 17 residues. The full variable domain, rest sourced from reference TRBV7-6 and TRBJ2-1, is GAGVSQSPRYKVTKRGQDVALRCDPISGHVSLYWYRQALGQGPEFLTYFNYEAQQDKSGLPNDRFSAERPEGSISTLTIQRTEQRDSAMYRCASSLAWRGGGHNEQFFGPGTRLTVL.

V usage is TRBV10-3 and J usage is TRBJ1-5; D perhaps matches TRBD1 (5 bases). Trimming cost V 6 bases and J 4 bases, with 7 bases left between them. The CDR3 loop spans 12 amino acids. CDR1 and CDR2 (germline): ENHRY, SYGVKD. In DNA form, the CDR3 reads TGTGCCATCAGGGACACAAATCAGCCCCAGCATTTT. Encoded protein: CAIRDTNQPQHF.